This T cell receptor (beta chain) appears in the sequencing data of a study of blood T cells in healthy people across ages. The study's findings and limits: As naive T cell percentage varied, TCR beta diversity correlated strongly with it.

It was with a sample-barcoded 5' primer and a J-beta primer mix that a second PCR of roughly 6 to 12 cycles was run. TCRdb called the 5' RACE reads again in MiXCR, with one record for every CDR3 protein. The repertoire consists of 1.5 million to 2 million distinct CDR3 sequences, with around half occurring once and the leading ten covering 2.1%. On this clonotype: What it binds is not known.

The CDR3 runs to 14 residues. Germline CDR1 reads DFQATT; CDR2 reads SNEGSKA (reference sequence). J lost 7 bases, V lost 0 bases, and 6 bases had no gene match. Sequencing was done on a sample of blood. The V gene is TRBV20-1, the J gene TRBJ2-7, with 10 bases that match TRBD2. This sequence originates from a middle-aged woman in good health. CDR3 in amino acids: CSARDSGGAFEQYF. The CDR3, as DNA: TGCAGTGCTAGAGACAGCGGGGGGGCATTTGAGCAGTACTTC.